The 13 T cell receptor beta chains listed next were all sequenced from one sample in a study of T-cell memory formation after mild COVID-19. TCRdb re-called the 5' RACE reads with MiXCR, one entry per CDR3 protein. The repertoire includes about 430,000 distinct CDR3 sequences, more than 20% of them detected once, and 7% to 9.5% sits in the top ten. The material sequenced was PBMCs or a T cell subset sorted from them (not recorded which). All receptors derive from an adult woman who had mild COVID-19 (a few samples of this study predate the infection). Cell type and time point are not known.

The J gene is TRBJ2-1, the V gene TRBV3-1; D may be TRBD1 (6 bases). Germline V gene sequence: CDR1 LGHDT, CDR2 YNNKEL (reference sequence). The CDR3 covers 15 residues. V was trimmed by 1 base and J by 7 bases, leaving 14 bases between them. CDR3 residues: CASSQVVGASNEQFF. DNA for the CDR3: TGTGCCAGCAGCCAAGTAGTGGGGGCCTCAAATGAGCAGTTCTTC.

This chain uses TRBV14 with TRBJ1-1; D is unresolved. V shed 4 bases and J shed 3 bases, with 15 bases lying between them. The CDR3 is 15 amino acids. Germline CDR1 reads SGHDN; CDR2 reads FVKESK. The CDR3 is CASSRITFPYTEAFF. The CDR3 coding sequence is TGTGCCAGCAGCCGCATCACCTTTCCGTACACTGAAGCTTTCTTT.

This clonotype was observed a handful of times. V usage is TRBV12-3 or TRBV12-4 and J usage is TRBJ2-7; D ambiguous. The CDR3 is 14 amino acids. Between the trimmed V and J ends, which lost 2 bases and 3 bases, there was a span of 11 bases. The chain's CDR3 is CASSLFVLNYEQYF. The CDR3, as DNA: TGTGCCAGCAGTTTATTCGTACTGAACTACGAGCAGTACTTC.

CDR3 bases: TGCGCCAGCAAAAGGCCCCGGACTAGTGGCTACACCTTC. Amino acids: CASKRPRTSGYTF. The rearrangement uses TRBV23-1 and TRBJ1-2, with D hard to call. TRBV23-1 is an open reading frame, and its role is uncertain. With 7 bases removed from V and 7 bases from J, the gap between germline ends came to 16 bases. This CDR3 contains 13 residues.

Only a few counts were recorded for this clonotype. V gene TRBV30 combines with J gene TRBJ1-1; TRBD1 aligns across 9 bases. This CDR3 comprises 14 residues. Germline V gene sequence: CDR1 GTSNPN, CDR2 SVGIG (reference sequence). The trim removed 4 bases at V and 8 bases at J, leaving 11 bases unmatched. CDR3 nucleotides: TGTGCCTGGAAGGAACAGGGGGCAGGGATGGAAGCTTTCTTT. Its translation: CAWKEQGAGMEAFF.

This sequence joins TRBV12-3 or TRBV12-4 and TRBJ1-1, with 8 positions matching TRBD1. After removal of 6 bases from V and 1 base from J, the junction contained 7 bases not matched to a gene. This CDR3 has 15 residues. As DNA, the CDR3 is TGTGCCAGCAGGGGGACAGGAGAAAGGAACACTGAAGCTTTCTTT. Amino acid sequence: CASRGTGERNTEAFF.

In its sample, this clonotype was seen a few times. The V call is TRBV12-3 or TRBV12-4, the J call TRBJ2-7, with TRBD2 identical over 9 bases. CDR3 size: 14 residues. V lost 3 bases, J lost 3 bases, and 3 bases stayed unmatched. The CDR3 nucleotides read TGTGCCAGCAGTTTCGGCGGGGGGGTCTACGAGCAGTACTTC. Protein sequence: CASSFGGGVYEQYF.

The J gene is TRBJ1-5, the V gene TRBV5-1; unclear D gene. Germline CDR1 SGHRS, CDR2 YFSETQ. Trimming pared 0 bases from V and 4 bases from J, leaving 5 bases between. CDR3 length: 13 residues. The CDR3 here is CASSLDVNQPQHF. CDR3 bases: TGCGCCAGCAGCTTGGACGTAAATCAGCCCCAGCATTTT.

This clonotype has a handful of counts. This chain uses TRBV12-3 or TRBV12-4 with TRBJ1-1; D gene unclear. The CDR3 covers 13 residues. V shed 3 bases and J shed 1 base, with 6 bases lying between them. The CDR3 region has the DNA TGTGCCAGCAGTTTTAGGCCGAACACTGAAGCTTTCTTT. Residues: CASSFRPNTEAFF.

This chain links TRBV7-2 with TRBJ2-1, with 10 bases fitting TRBD2. This CDR3 is 15 amino acids long. Germline CDR1 SGHTA, CDR2 FQGNSA. V was pared by 2 bases and J by 5 bases, with 3 bases of the junction left unmatched. CDR3 region: CASSLRAGGHNEQFF. CDR3 DNA: TGTGCCAGCAGCTTACGAGCGGGAGGGCACAATGAGCAGTTCTTC.

The rearrangement joins TRBV5-1 to TRBJ2-1; TRBD2 matches 8 bases. Germline-derived CDR1 and CDR2 are SGHRS and YFSETQ. Trimming took 6 bases from V and 4 from J; bases not matched to a gene: 3. CDR3 length equals 13 residues. The CDR3 coding sequence is TGCGCCAGCACCCAGCGGGGGTACAATGAGCAGTTCTTC. This gives the protein CASTQRGYNEQFF.

The chain joins TRBV21-1 to TRBJ1-5. TRBV21-1 is annotated as a pseudogene. CDR3 length equals 15 residues. The CDR3 region has the DNA TGTGCCAGCAACCTGGGACGGCCGGGCAATCAGCCCCAGCATTTT. Translated, it gives CASNLGRPGNQPQHF.

The gene calls are TRBV7-2 and TRBJ2-5, with D tentatively TRBD1 (5 bases). Trimming took 5 bases from V and 3 from J, leaving 13 bases between them. CDR3 length: 14 residues. The germline V gene has CDR1 SGHTA and CDR2 FQGNSA. The CDR3 loop reads CASSNPQVEETQYF. DNA of the CDR3: TGTGCCAGCAGCAACCCACAGGTAGAAGAGACCCAGTACTTC.